What follows are 30 T cell receptor beta chains derived from one specimen sequenced in a study of CXCR3-negative and CXCR3-positive naive CD8 T cells. Study-level points and caveats: Hydrophobicity of TRB CDR3s was greater in CXCR3-positive naive cells than in CXCR3-negative naive cells.

Their antigens remain unidentified. The libraries of TRB cDNA were constructed through 5' RACE using UMI labels. From the 5' RACE reads, TCRdb lists one entry per CDR3 protein and no DNA. The sample includes roughly 130,000 distinct CDR3 sequences. Sequenced input: naive CXCR3+ CD8+ T cells from blood. Specified subset: CD45RO-CCR7+CD27+CD95- naive CD8+ T cells expressing CXCR3 (TNR3+). These receptor sequences come from a human donor in good health. Some clones in this sample may be carry-over from other donors' samples.

V and J are TRBV5-6 and TRBJ2-1; the D call of TRBD1 rests on TCRdb alone, since no DNA is present to check it. The CDR3 extends over 15 amino acids. Germline V CDR1 and CDR2: SGHDT, YYEEEE. CDR3 sequence: CASSPGVTDYNEQFF.

The rearrangement uses TRBV2 and TRBJ2-3; no DNA is available, so the TRBD1 call from TCRdb remains unchecked. The germline CDR1 and CDR2 sequences are SNHLY and FYNNEI. CDR3 length equals 15 residues. CDR3 amino acids: CASSPGVLITDTQYF.

This chain uses TRBV7-3 with TRBJ1-2; with no DNA, the TCRdb D assignment of TRBD1 cannot be verified. The CDR3 runs to 15 residues. In germline, CDR1 is SGHTA, CDR2 FQGTGA. The CDR3 is CASSYQGDSRDGYTF.

This chain uses TRBV7-9 with TRBJ2-7; without DNA, the TCRdb call of TRBD2 cannot be checked. The CDR3 sequence is 17 residues long. Germline CDR1 and CDR2: SEHNR and FQNEAQ (reference sequence). The CDR3 loop reads CASSHRTSGSGSYEQYF.

This chain connects TRBV14 to TRBJ2-1; the D call of TRBD2 rests on TCRdb alone, since no DNA is present to check it. CDR3 length: 15 residues. Germline V CDR1 and CDR2: SGHDN, FVKESK. CDR3: CASSPKWLALNEQFF.

This rearrangement joins TRBV10-1 to TRBJ1-5; TCRdb designates TRBD1, a call that cannot be tested without DNA. This CDR3 spans 15 amino acids. The V gene's germline CDR1 is WNHNN and CDR2 SYGVQD (reference sequence). The CDR3 loop reads CASSESGQVDQPQHF.

The J gene is TRBJ2-7, the V gene TRBV29-1; the TRBD1 assignment by TCRdb is unverifiable without DNA. The germline CDR1 and CDR2 sequences are SQVTM and ANQGSEA. This CDR3 has 12 amino acids. CDR3 loop: CSVVPREGEQYF.

The chain has TRBV7-6 and TRBJ2-3. This CDR3 region has 14 residues. Germline CDR1 SGHVS, CDR2 FNYEAQ. Here the CDR3 reads CASSLASRSDTQYF.

The V call is TRBV4-2, the J call TRBJ2-5; the TCRdb D gene call, TRBD1, has no DNA to confirm it. The CDR3 consists of 16 residues. The V gene's germline CDR1 is LGHNA and CDR2 YNFKEQ. The CDR3 region is CASSQAGGTYGETQYF.

The chain recombines TRBV25-1 with TRBJ2-1. The CDR3 runs 15 residues. Germline-derived CDR1 and CDR2 are MGHDK and SYGVNS. CDR3: CASSEWASPYNEQFF.

The V gene is TRBV7-9, the J gene TRBJ2-5. There are 11 residues in the CDR3. Looked up from germline, CDR1 is SEHNR and CDR2 is FQNEAQ (reference sequence). CDR3 residues: CASSLGPITFF.

The J gene is TRBJ2-2, the V gene TRBV5-5. The CDR3 has 14 residues. Germline V gene lookup returns CDR1 SGHKS and CDR2 YYEKEE (reference sequence). The CDR3 sequence is CASSWDPNTGELFF.

V is TRBV28 and J is TRBJ1-1; checking the TCRdb D call of TRBD1 is not possible without DNA. The CDR3 loop spans 13 amino acids. Germline-derived CDR1 and CDR2 are MDHEN and SYDVKM. The CDR3 protein is CASGYQGSTEAFF.

The V gene is TRBV7-6, the J gene TRBJ1-1. CDR3 length: 13 amino acids. Germline V lookup: CDR1 SGHVS, CDR2 FNYEAQ. The CDR3 sequence: CASSLSVGTEAFF. Together with reference TRBV7-6 and TRBJ1-1, the CDR3 gives the full variable domain: GAGVSQSPRYKVTKRGQDVALRCDPISGHVSLYWYRQALGQGPEFLTYFNYEAQQDKSGLPNDRFSAERPEGSISTLTIQRTEQRDSAMYRCASSLSVGTEAFFGQGTRLTVV.

This CDR3 reads CASSQDWTSGTYEQYF. V is TRBV4-3 and J is TRBJ2-7; TCRdb selects TRBD2, and the lack of DNA leaves this call unchecked. The CDR3 contains 16 residues. Germline V gene data show CDR1 as LGHNA and CDR2 as YSLEER.

V usage is TRBV5-5 and J usage is TRBJ1-1. The germline CDR1 and CDR2 sequences are SGHKS and YYEKEE (reference sequence). This CDR3 spans 13 amino acids. CDR3 amino acids: CASRLSGITEAFF.

CDR3 loop: CASSVSTAPADTQYF. This chain links TRBV28 with TRBJ2-3; the D call of TRBD2 rests on TCRdb alone, since no DNA is present to check it. Looked up from germline, CDR1 is MDHEN and CDR2 is SYDVKM. The CDR3 sequence is 15 residues long. Filled out from reference TRBV28 and TRBJ2-3, the complete variable domain reads DVKVTQSSRYLVKRTGEKVFLECVQDMDHENMFWYRQDPGLGLRLIYFSYDVKMKEKGDIPEGYSVSREKKERFSLILESASTNQTSMYLCASSVSTAPADTQYFGPGTRLTVL.

V is TRBV29-1 and J is TRBJ2-7; the D call of TRBD1 rests on TCRdb alone, since no DNA is present to check it. Germline V gene sequence: CDR1 SQVTM, CDR2 ANQGSEA. The CDR3 loop spans 13 amino acids. The CDR3 protein is CSVTDMVSYEQYF.

The gene calls are TRBV7-3 and TRBJ2-3; TCRdb's assignment of TRBD2 cannot be checked, as there is no DNA. This CDR3 comprises 17 residues. The germline V gene has CDR1 SGHTA and CDR2 FQGTGA. The CDR3 loop is CASSEQIRLAGTDTQYF.

V usage is TRBV20-1 and J usage is TRBJ1-1; TCRdb calls TRBD1, which cannot be checked without DNA. Per the germline V gene, CDR1 is DFQATT and CDR2 is SNEGSKA (reference sequence). The CDR3 extends over 14 amino acids. The CDR3 reads CSARPKWENTEAFF.

The chain recombines TRBV4-1 with TRBJ2-7; the TCRdb call, TRBD1, lacks DNA for checking. CDR1 is MGHRA and CDR2 is YSYEKL in the germline V gene. The CDR3 contains 16 residues. The CDR3 here is CASSHPETGSSYEQYF.

The V and J genes are TRBV6-5 and TRBJ1-1; TCRdb calls TRBD1, which cannot be checked without DNA. CDR3 length: 15 amino acids. The germline V gene has CDR1 MNHEY and CDR2 SVGAGI. CDR3 amino acids: CASSYLGGGGAEAFF.

This chain joins TRBV5-1 and TRBJ2-7; absent DNA, TCRdb's TRBD2 call cannot be checked. Germline V gene sequence: CDR1 SGHRS, CDR2 YFSETQ. The CDR3 covers 13 residues. The CDR3 is CASTSEVVYEQYF.

Here the CDR3 reads CASSPGQGAHDEKFF. This rearrangement joins TRBV5-1 to TRBJ2-1; the TCRdb call, TRBD1, lacks DNA for checking. There are 15 residues in the CDR3. Germline CDR1 SGHRS, CDR2 YFSETQ.

The V gene is TRBV7-2, the J gene TRBJ2-3. Germline lookup yields CDR1 SGHTA and CDR2 FQGNSA. CDR3 size: 14 residues. This CDR3 reads CASSLALWSDTQYF.

The chain recombines TRBV6-2 or TRBV6-3 with TRBJ1-1; TCRdb gives TRBD1 as the D gene, but with no DNA this cannot be confirmed. The CDR3 is 15 amino acids. Germline lookup yields CDR1 MNHEY and CDR2 SVGEGT. CDR3 sequence: CASSYSMTGNPEAFF.

This sequence joins TRBV11-2 and TRBJ2-2; TCRdb gives TRBD1 as the D gene, but with no DNA this cannot be confirmed. In germline, CDR1 is SGHAT, CDR2 FQNNGV. This CDR3 is 16 amino acids long. The chain's CDR3 is CASSMTGQGNTGELFF.

This sequence joins TRBV29-1 and TRBJ2-7. The CDR3 is 13 residues long. CDR1 is SQVTM, CDR2 ANQGSEA, per germline. The CDR3 region is CSVRTGAPMEQYF.

This chain links TRBV18 with TRBJ1-1. Germline V CDR1 and CDR2: KGHSH, LQKENI. The CDR3 has 13 residues. The CDR3 sequence: CASSPPSGTEAFF.

The V and J genes are TRBV21-1 and TRBJ2-7. TRBV21-1 is a listed pseudogene. This CDR3 has 14 amino acids. CDR3 in amino acids: CASSKGNPDYEQYF.